This T cell receptor beta chain stems from a study of Graves' ophthalmopathy and Graves' hyperthyroidism (dated by TCRdb to 2017 to 2018). Regarding the study in general: Peripheral blood was collected at initial diagnosis, before any treatment. To tell Graves' ophthalmopathy apart from Graves' hyperthyroidism, and to predict which patients would progress to ophthalmopathy, the study relied on TCR beta repertoire signatures. In total, approximately 140 blood samples were TCR-sequenced: 40 to 45 ophthalmopathy, some 75 hyperthyroidism and some 17 hyperthyroidism-to-ophthalmopathy patients. To explore V-J signatures that separate ophthalmopathy from hyperthyroidism, a discovery set of 100 patients was enrolled, consisting of about 45 with ophthalmopathy and fewer than 60 with stable hyperthyroidism. An independent validation cohort was composed of approximately 18 hyperthyroidism patients and 15 to 17 patients who later progressed from hyperthyroidism to ophthalmopathy. T-cell repertoires of thyroid tissue and blood were compared in over five hyperthyroidism patients. Following sample collection, hyperthyroidism patients were given methimazole at a starting dose of 30 mg daily, and ophthalmopathy patients were given high-dose intravenous methylprednisolone. Broad study findings and their caveats: Sample size was not predetermined statistically, and investigators were not blinded to group allocation. In validation, the model predicted ophthalmopathy progression with over 60% sensitivity and approximately 78% specificity; roughly 11 predicted patients were CT-confirmed with GO in a median of around 6.5 months. Ophthalmopathy was separated from stable hyperthyroidism by the 13-signature model with 85% to 90% sensitivity and roughly 83% specificity in cross-validation and with 80%/75% in the test set. Most of the expanded thyroid clonotypes with a frequency above 0.001 were also detected in blood, and it was suggested that the thyroid immune response may be reflected by blood repertoires.

V is trimmed back by 4 bases and J by 6 bases, and the junction contains 11 bases that no gene match accounts for. The CDR3 has 15 amino acids, counting the end cysteine and phenylalanine. Only the CDR3 DNA stays, 45 bases, in frame from base 1. Taken from the germline V gene, the CDR1 and CDR2 loops are SGDLS and YYNGEE. TCR beta CDR3 regions were amplified from RNA transcripts for repertoire sequencing. HTBI primers and the Qiagen OneStep RT-PCR kit were used in a first-round RT-PCR, which was followed by a second-round multiplex PCR, size selection and purification. Libraries were sequenced paired-end with 100 bp reads on an Illumina HiSeq2000. The study's processing was this. SOAPnuke was used for read processing, and reads with adapters, uncalled bases, a mean Phred below 15, or no exact constant-primer or identifier match were discarded. COPE v1.2.5 was used to merge high-quality paired reads. Clonotypes were defined as unique nucleotide sequences and were aligned to IMGT TRB V, D and J references using MiTCR v1.1. Only V-J combinations with frequency above 0.0001 were analysed, covering approximately 99% of repertoires. For each V-J combination, a TCR clonal expansion and chaos score was defined as the ratio of F50 clonal expansion to chaos observed in the TCRdist matrix. Welch's t-statistics and random forest were used to narrow the features down to more than 10 V-J combinations, which were then fed into a naive Bayes classifier. Thyroid-blood repertoire similarity was quantified with the Morisita-Horn index. Through fastp at Q25 and MiXCR, TCRdb rebuilt clones from the public reads, retaining in-frame beta chains. Each entry is one CDR3 protein sequence, shown with its most common DNA and genes. It is TCRdb's table, rather than the study itself, that gives the V and J calls and clone size. The sample table records about 740,000 distinct CDR3 sequences; approximately 40% of these occur just once. The top ten clonotypes cover less than 55% of the sample.

In regard to this clonotype: Its antigen is not yet known. No base quality information exists; no much larger clone differs at one position.

Ophthalmopathy patients were characterized by moderately to severely active disease, a Clinical Activity Score of at least 3, a NOSPECS grade of at least 4, and a disease duration under 3 months. Patients were excluded if they had other autoimmune diseases, uncontrolled infections, pregnancy or lactation. Clinical symptoms, serum thyroxine, TRAb, thyroid ultrasound and orbital computed tomography were used for diagnosis. Using Ficoll-Paque density gradient centrifugation, PBMCs were isolated from roughly 9.2 ml of fresh peripheral blood. Trizol reagent was used to extract the total RNA, and its quality was then checked on an Agilent 2100 Bioanalyzer.

The TCR originated in an adult man with Graves' ophthalmopathy. The specimen was peripheral blood. Rearrangement joined TRBV9 to TRBJ1-2; 8 middle bases align to TRBD1. The CDR3 region: CASSQDRTGLDGYTF. In nucleotide form, the sequence is TGTGCCAGCAGCCAAGATAGGACAGGGTTGGATGGCTACACCTTC.